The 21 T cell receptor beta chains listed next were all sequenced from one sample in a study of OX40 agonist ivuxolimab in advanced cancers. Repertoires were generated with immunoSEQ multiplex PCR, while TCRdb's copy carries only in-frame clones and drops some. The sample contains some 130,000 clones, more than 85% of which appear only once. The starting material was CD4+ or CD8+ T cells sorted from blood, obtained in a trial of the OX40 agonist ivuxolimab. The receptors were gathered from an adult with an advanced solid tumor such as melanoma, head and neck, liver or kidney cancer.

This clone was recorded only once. CDR3 bases: TGTGCTAGTGGTTCCTACAGGGGGTACGCCGGGGAGCTGTTTTTT. It yields the protein CASGSYRGYAGELFF. This chain links TRBV12-5 with TRBJ2-2, with TRBD1 matching 8 bases. Trimming at V came to 4 bases and at J to 6 bases, leaving 7 bases not matched to a gene. This CDR3 region has 15 residues. From germline, CDR1 is LGHNT and CDR2 FRNRAP.

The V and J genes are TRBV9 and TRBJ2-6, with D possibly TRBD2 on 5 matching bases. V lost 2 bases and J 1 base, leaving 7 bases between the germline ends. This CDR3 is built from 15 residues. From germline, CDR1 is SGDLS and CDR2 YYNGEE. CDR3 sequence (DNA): TGTGCCAGCAGCGTCGGGGTGTCTGGGGCCAACGTCCTGACTTTC. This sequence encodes CASSVGVSGANVLTF. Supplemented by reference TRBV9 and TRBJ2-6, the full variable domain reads DSGVTQTPKHLITATGQRVTLRCSPRSGDLSVYWYQQSLDQGLQFLIQYYNGEERAKGNILERFSAQQFPDLHSELNLSSLELGDSALYFCASSVGVSGANVLTFGAGSRLTVL.

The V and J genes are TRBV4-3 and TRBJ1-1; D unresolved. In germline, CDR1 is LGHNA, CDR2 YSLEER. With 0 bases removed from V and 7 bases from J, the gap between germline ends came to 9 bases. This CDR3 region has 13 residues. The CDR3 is CASSQDRAVEAFF. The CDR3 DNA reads TGCGCCAGCAGCCAAGATAGGGCAGTTGAAGCTTTCTTT.

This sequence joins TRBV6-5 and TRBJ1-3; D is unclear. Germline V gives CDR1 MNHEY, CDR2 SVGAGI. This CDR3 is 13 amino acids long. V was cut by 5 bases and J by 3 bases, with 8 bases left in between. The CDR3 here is CASSLQGGNTIYF. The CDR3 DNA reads TGTGCCAGCAGTCTCCAAGGTGGAAACACCATATATTTT.

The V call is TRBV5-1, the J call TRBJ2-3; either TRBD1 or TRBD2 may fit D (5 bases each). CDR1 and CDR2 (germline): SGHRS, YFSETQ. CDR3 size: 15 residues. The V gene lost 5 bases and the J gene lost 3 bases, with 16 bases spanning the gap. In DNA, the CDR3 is TGCGCCAGCAGTCCGGGGCCAATTACGACAGATACGCAGTATTTT. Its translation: CASSPGPITTDTQYF.

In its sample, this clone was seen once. This CDR3 is CASSGDGVGPQHF. The CDR3 region has the DNA TGCGCCAGCAGCGGGGACGGTGTAGGGCCCCAGCATTTT. The chain is built from TRBV5-1 and TRBJ1-5; possibly TRBD1 for D (5 bases). CDR1 and CDR2 (germline): SGHRS, YFSETQ. CDR3 size: 13 residues. Deletions cut 4 bases from V and 9 bases from J, with 14 bases between.

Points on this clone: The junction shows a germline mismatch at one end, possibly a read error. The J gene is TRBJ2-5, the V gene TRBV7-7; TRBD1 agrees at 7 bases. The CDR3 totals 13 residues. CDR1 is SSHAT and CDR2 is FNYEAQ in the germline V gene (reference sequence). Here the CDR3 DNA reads TGTGCTAGCAGCAGGGACAGTACAGAGACCCAGTACTTC. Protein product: CASSRDSTETQYF.

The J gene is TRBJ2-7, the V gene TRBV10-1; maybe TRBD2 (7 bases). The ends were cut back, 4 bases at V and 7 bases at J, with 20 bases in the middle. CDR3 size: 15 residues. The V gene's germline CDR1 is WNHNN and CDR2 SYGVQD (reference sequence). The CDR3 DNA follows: TGCGCCAGCAGTGCGCAGATCGCGGGGGCGGAGGAGCAGTACTTC. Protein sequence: CASSAQIAGAEEQYF.

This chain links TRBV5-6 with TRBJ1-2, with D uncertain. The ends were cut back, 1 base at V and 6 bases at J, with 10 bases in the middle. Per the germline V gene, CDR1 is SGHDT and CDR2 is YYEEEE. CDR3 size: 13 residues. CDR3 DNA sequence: TGTGCCAGCAGCTTGAGAGGGTGGGATGGCTACACCTTC. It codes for CASSLRGWDGYTF. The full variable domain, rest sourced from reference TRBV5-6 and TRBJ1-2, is DAGVTQSPTHLIKTRGQQVTLRCSPKSGHDTVSWYQQALGQGPQFIFQYYEEEERQRGNFPDRFSGHQFPNYSSELNVNALLLGDSALYLCASSLRGWDGYTFGSGTRLTVV.

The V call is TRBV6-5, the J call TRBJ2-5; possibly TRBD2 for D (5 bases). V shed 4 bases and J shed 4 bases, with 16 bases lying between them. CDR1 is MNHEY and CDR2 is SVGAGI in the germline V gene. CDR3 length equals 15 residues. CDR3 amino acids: CASSSPYEGIETQYF. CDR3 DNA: TGTGCCAGCAGTTCCCCATATGAGGGAATAGAGACCCAGTACTTC.

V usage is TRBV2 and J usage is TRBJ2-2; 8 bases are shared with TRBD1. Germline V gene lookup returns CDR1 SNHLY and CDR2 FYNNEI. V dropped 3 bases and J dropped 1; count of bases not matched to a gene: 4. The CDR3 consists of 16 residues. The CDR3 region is CASSDDRGLNTGELFF. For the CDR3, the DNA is TGTGCCAGCAGTGATGACAGGGGATTGAACACCGGGGAGCTGTTTTTT.

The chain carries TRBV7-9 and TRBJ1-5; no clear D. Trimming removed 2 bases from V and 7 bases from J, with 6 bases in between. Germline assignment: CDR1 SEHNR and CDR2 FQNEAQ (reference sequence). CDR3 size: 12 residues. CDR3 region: CASSLMGQPQHF. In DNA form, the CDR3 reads TGTGCCAGCAGCTTAATGGGCCAGCCCCAGCATTTT.

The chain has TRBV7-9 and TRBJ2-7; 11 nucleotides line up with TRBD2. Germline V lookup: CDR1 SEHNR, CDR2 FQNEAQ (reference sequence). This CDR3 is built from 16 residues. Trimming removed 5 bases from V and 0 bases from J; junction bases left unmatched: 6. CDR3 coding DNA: TGTGCCAGCAGCCCCACTAGCGGGGGTCTCTCCTACGAGCAGTACTTC. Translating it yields CASSPTSGGLSYEQYF. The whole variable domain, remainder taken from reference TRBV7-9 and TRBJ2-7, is DTGVSQNPRHKITKRGQNVTFRCDPISEHNRLYWYRQTLGQGPEFLTYFQNEAQLEKSRLLSDRFSAERPKGSFSTLEIQRTEQGDSAMYLCASSPTSGGLSYEQYFGPGTRLTVT.

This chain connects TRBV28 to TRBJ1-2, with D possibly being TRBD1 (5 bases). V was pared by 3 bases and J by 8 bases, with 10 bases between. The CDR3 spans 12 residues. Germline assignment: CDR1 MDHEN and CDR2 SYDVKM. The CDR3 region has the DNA TGTGCCAGCAGTTTTATAGGGGCAGGCTACACCTTC. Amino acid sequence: CASSFIGAGYTF.

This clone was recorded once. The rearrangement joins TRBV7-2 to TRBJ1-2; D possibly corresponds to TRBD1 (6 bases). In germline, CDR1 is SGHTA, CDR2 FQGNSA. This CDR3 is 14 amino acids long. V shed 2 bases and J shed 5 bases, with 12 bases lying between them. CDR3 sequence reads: CASSLTGRGYGYTF. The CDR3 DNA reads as TGTGCCAGCAGCTTAACTGGCAGGGGTTATGGCTACACCTTC.

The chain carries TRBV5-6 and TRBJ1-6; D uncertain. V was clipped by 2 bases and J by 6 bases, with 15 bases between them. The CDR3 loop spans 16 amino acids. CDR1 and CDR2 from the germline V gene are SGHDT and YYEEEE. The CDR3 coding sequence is TGTGCCAGCAGCTTCGGGCAGGAGGCACTTAATTCACCCCTCCACTTT. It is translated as CASSFGQEALNSPLHF.

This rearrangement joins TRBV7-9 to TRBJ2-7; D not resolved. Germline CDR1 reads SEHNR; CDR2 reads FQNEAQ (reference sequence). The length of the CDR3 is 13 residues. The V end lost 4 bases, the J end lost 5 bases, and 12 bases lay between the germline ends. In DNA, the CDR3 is TGTGCCAGCAGCTCCCTTGCGAGGAACGAGCAGTACTTC. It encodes CASSSLARNEQYF.

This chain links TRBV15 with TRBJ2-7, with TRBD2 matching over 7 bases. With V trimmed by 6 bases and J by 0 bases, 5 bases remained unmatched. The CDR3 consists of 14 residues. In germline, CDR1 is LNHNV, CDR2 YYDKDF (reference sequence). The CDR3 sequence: CATRVGGSSYEQYF. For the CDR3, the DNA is TGTGCCACCAGAGTGGGCGGGAGCTCCTACGAGCAGTACTTC.

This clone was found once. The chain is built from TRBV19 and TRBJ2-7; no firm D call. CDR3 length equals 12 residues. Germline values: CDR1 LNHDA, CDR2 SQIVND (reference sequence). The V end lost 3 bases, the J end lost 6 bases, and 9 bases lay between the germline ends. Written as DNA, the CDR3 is TGTGCCAGTAGTATGGGTTTTGGCGAGCAGTACTTC. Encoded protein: CASSMGFGEQYF.

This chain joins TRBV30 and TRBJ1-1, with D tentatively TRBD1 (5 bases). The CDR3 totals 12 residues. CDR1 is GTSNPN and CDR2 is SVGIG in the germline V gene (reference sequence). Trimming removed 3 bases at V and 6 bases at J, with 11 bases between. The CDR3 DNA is TGTGCCTGGAGCAAGGGAGGGGCTGAAGCTTTCTTT. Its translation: CAWSKGGAEAFF.

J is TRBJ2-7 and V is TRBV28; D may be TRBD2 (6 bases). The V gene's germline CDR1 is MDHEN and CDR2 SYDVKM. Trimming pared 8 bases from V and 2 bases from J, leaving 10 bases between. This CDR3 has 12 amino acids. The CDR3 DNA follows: TGTGCCAGCGGGAGGCCCCCCTACGAGCAGTACTTC. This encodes CASGRPPYEQYF.